These 29 T cell receptor beta chains were sequenced from one sample in a study of blood T cell repertoires in COVID-19. Sequencing was performed with immunoSEQ multiplex PCR; in TCRdb, only in-frame clones are kept and a portion is missing. The table lists roughly 300,000 clones, over 75% of them singletons. The sample taken for sequencing was PBMCs or T cells enriched from blood (not recorded which). All receptors come from a woman younger than 45 who had recovered from COVID-19.

The chain employs TRBV6-6 and TRBJ2-1; maybe TRBD1 (6 bases). The V end was cut by 4 bases, the J end by 10 bases, with 8 bases between. Germline values: CDR1 MNHNY, CDR2 SVGAGI (reference sequence). CDR3 length: 11 amino acids. CDR3 in amino acids: CASSLGTEQFF. The CDR3 coding sequence is TGTGCCAGCAGTTTGGGGACAGAGCAGTTCTTC.

This rearrangement joins TRBV5-8 to TRBJ1-2, with TRBD1 matching over 7 bases. J was trimmed by 8 bases and V by 4 bases; bases with no gene match: 17. This CDR3 region has 16 residues. Per the germline V gene, CDR1 is SGHTS and CDR2 is YDEGEE. The CDR3 loop reads CASSHNLGTAALGYTF. CDR3 DNA: TGTGCCAGCAGCCACAATCTTGGGACAGCAGCCTTAGGCTACACCTTC. Together with reference TRBV5-8 and TRBJ1-2, the CDR3 gives the full variable domain: EAGVTQSPTHLIKTRGQQATLRCSPISGHTSVYWYQQALGLGLQFLLWYDEGEERNRGNFPPRFSGRQFPNYSSELNVNALELEDSALYLCASSHNLGTAALGYTFGSGTRLTVV.

The gene calls are TRBV6-4 and TRBJ2-1; 15 nucleotides align to TRBD2. V trimming: 10 bases; J trimming: 7 bases; junction bases outside the gene matches: 8. From germline, CDR1 is MRHNA and CDR2 SNTAGT. CDR3 size: 15 residues. Here the CDR3 DNA reads TGTGCCAATGGACTAGCGGGGGGGCTCTTGAATGAGCAGTTCTTC. It yields the protein CANGLAGGLLNEQFF.

The chain links TRBV28 to TRBJ2-2, with 10 nucleotides matching TRBD1. V trimming: 1 base; J trimming: 6 bases; junction bases outside the gene matches: 2. The CDR3 spans 15 residues. Germline V CDR1 and CDR2: MDHEN, SYDVKM. CDR3 protein: CASSLSGTGAGELFF. The DNA of the CDR3 is TGTGCCAGCAGTTTATCCGGGACAGGGGCCGGGGAGCTGTTTTTT.

This clone was seen a single time. This sequence joins TRBV4-1 and TRBJ1-2, with D maybe TRBD1 (5 bases). Germline loops: CDR1 MGHRA, CDR2 YSYEKL. This CDR3 region has 15 residues. V was cut by 1 base and J by 8 bases, with 17 bases left in between. Here the CDR3 DNA reads TGCGCCAGCAGCCAAGTGGGTAGGAAACAGGAAGGCTACACCTTC. It specifies CASSQVGRKQEGYTF.

The chain is built from TRBV7-2 and TRBJ1-6; TRBD1 agrees at 8 bases. Germline CDR1 reads SGHTA; CDR2 reads FQGNSA. The CDR3 has 16 amino acids. Trimming at V came to 4 bases and at J to 0 bases, leaving 2 bases not matched to a gene. Here the CDR3 reads CASSYRGSSYNSPLHF. The CDR3 region has the DNA TGTGCCAGCAGCTACAGGGGGAGCTCCTATAATTCACCCCTCCACTTT.

The genes are TRBV19 and TRBJ2-7; possible D gene TRBD1, 5 bases. V lost 5 bases to trimming and J lost 4 bases, with 15 bases between them. CDR1 and CDR2 (germline): LNHDA, SQIVND (reference sequence). This CDR3 has 14 amino acids. The CDR3 region has the DNA TGTGCCAGTAGTCAAGGACCAGGGAAATACGAGCAGTACTTC. Translating gives CASSQGPGKYEQYF.

The CDR3 nucleotides read TGTGCCAGCAGTGAGGACAGGGAGCTGTTTTTT. Translating it yields CASSEDRELFF. The V gene is TRBV2, the J gene TRBJ2-2; perhaps TRBD1 as D (5 bases). Trimming removed 3 bases from V and 9 bases from J, with 5 bases in between. CDR1 SNHLY and CDR2 FYNNEI come from the germline V gene. The CDR3 totals 11 residues. The whole variable domain, filled in from reference TRBV2 and TRBJ2-2, reads EPEVTQTPSHQVTQMGQEVILRCVPISNHLYFYWYRQILGQKVEFLVSFYNNEISEKSEIFDDQFSVERPDGSNFTLKIRSTKLEDSAMYFCASSEDRELFFGEGSRLTVL.

This sequence joins TRBV5-1 and TRBJ1-5; 7 positions agree with TRBD1. Germline V gene data show CDR1 as SGHRS and CDR2 as YFSETQ. This CDR3 is 14 amino acids long. With 3 bases clipped from V and 5 bases from J, the junction kept 5 bases outside the gene matches. CDR3 bases: TGCGCCAGCAGCTGGGGGACAGAGGATCAGCCCCAGCATTTT. The encoded protein is CASSWGTEDQPQHF. The variable domain in full, completed from reference TRBV5-1 and TRBJ1-5, reads KAGVTQTPRYLIKTRGQQVTLSCSPISGHRSVSWYQQTPGQGLQFLFEYFSETQRNKGNFPGRFSGRQFSNSRSEMNVSTLELGDSALYLCASSWGTEDQPQHFGDGTRLSIL.

The chain employs TRBV14 and TRBJ2-4, with TRBD1 identical over 9 bases. The germline gives CDR1 SGHDN, CDR2 FVKESK. This CDR3 contains 16 residues. Losses at the gene ends were 0 bases for V and 7 bases for J; bases not matched to a gene: 7. In DNA form, the CDR3 reads TGTGCCAGCAGCCAAGAGGGGACAGGGTTATGGAACATTCAGTACTTC. This encodes CASSQEGTGLWNIQYF.

This sequence joins TRBV7-8 and TRBJ1-6; possibly TRBD1 for D (5 bases). This CDR3 comprises 16 residues. Germline V lookup: CDR1 SGHVS, CDR2 FQNEAQ. Trimming took off 2 bases at V and 8 bases at J, with 16 bases between the two ends. CDR3 DNA sequence: TGTGCCAGCAGCTTAACCGGGGGACGGATTTATTCACCCCTCCACTTT. The encoded protein is CASSLTGGRIYSPLHF.

The DNA for the CDR3 is TGTGCCAGCAGACCCTTGGACAGGGGGCCGGTCGCTGAAGCTTTCTTT. This translates into CASRPLDRGPVAEAFF. V is TRBV28 and J is TRBJ1-1; 11 bases map to TRBD1. Germline loops: CDR1 MDHEN, CDR2 SYDVKM. This CDR3 region has 16 residues. V lost 6 bases, J lost 6 bases, and 12 bases stayed unmatched.

The rearrangement links TRBV14 to TRBJ2-3, with D maybe TRBD1 (6 bases). V lost 2 bases and J lost 1, with 7 bases in between. CDR1 is SGHDN and CDR2 is FVKESK in the germline V gene. The CDR3 has 14 residues. The DNA of the CDR3 is TGTGCCAGCAGCCAACACAGGGGCACAGATACGCAGTATTTT. Amino acids: CASSQHRGTDTQYF.

This chain joins TRBV7-9 and TRBJ2-2; 7 bases match TRBD1. Germline V lookup: CDR1 SEHNR, CDR2 FQNEAQ (reference sequence). V trimming: 5 bases; J trimming: 0 bases; junction bases outside the gene matches: 3. There are 15 residues in the CDR3. The CDR3 is CASSRDRSNTGELFF. The CDR3, as DNA: TGTGCCAGCAGCCGGGACAGATCGAACACCGGGGAGCTGTTTTTT.

The chain recombines TRBV28 with TRBJ2-3; D not resolved. The CDR3 runs to 12 residues. Trimming removed 4 bases at V and 5 bases at J, with 7 bases between. In germline, CDR1 is MDHEN, CDR2 SYDVKM. Here the CDR3 DNA reads TGTGCCAGCAGTTCCCCCGGAGATACGCAGTATTTT. Translating it yields CASSSPGDTQYF. Full variable domain (outside the CDR3, taken from reference TRBV28 and TRBJ2-3): DVKVTQSSRYLVKRTGEKVFLECVQDMDHENMFWYRQDPGLGLRLIYFSYDVKMKEKGDIPEGYSVSREKKERFSLILESASTNQTSMYLCASSSPGDTQYFGPGTRLTVL.

This chain connects TRBV7-2 to TRBJ1-2, with TRBD1 matching over 7 bases. This CDR3 has 15 amino acids. CDR1 is SGHTA and CDR2 is FQGNSA in the germline V gene. V lost 5 bases and J lost 0; bases outside the gene matches: 6. For the CDR3, the DNA is TGTGCCAGCAGCCACCGACAGGGTCCTAACTATGGCTACACCTTC. The encoded protein is CASSHRQGPNYGYTF.

The genes are TRBV5-4 and TRBJ2-7; TRBD1 might be the D (6 bases). The ends were cut back, 5 bases at V and 0 bases at J, with 12 bases in the middle. Germline V gives CDR1 SGHNT, CDR2 YYREEE (reference sequence). The CDR3 extends over 14 amino acids. The CDR3 region has the DNA TGTGCCAGCAGTCCGGGACAAATCTCCTACGAGCAGTACTTC. As protein: CASSPGQISYEQYF.

The V gene is TRBV7-8, the J gene TRBJ2-2, with 7 bases lining up with TRBD1. CDR1 is SGHVS and CDR2 is FQNEAQ in the germline V gene. V dropped 4 bases and J dropped 0; count of bases not matched to a gene: 8. The CDR3 is made up of 17 amino acids. This chain's CDR3 is CASSSLPGQSNTGELFF. For the CDR3, the DNA is TGTGCCAGCAGCTCGCTACCGGGACAGTCGAACACCGGGGAGCTGTTTTTT. The complete variable domain, with remaining parts taken from reference TRBV7-8 and TRBJ2-2, reads GAGVSQSPRYKVAKRGQDVALRCDPISGHVSLFWYQQALGQGPEFLTYFQNEAQLDKSGLPSDRFFAERPEGSVSTLKIQRTQQEDSAVYLCASSSLPGQSNTGELFFGEGSRLTVL.

The rearrangement uses TRBV6-6 and TRBJ1-6; the match to TRBD1 covers 9 bases. CDR3 size: 17 residues. Trimming cost V 5 bases and J 2 bases; bases outside gene matches: 7. From germline, CDR1 is MNHNY and CDR2 SVGAGI (reference sequence). The CDR3 DNA is TGTGCCAGCAGTCTCGGGACAGGGACGACCTATAATTCACCCCTCCACTTT. Protein product: CASSLGTGTTYNSPLHF.

The chain recombines TRBV19 with TRBJ2-6; tentative D call: TRBD2 (5 bases). Looked up from germline, CDR1 is LNHDA and CDR2 is SQIVND (reference sequence). This CDR3 is built from 15 residues. V was cut by 6 bases and J by 0 bases, with 9 bases left in between. The CDR3: CASRGVGSGANVLTF. The CDR3 nucleotides are TGTGCCAGTAGGGGAGTTGGCTCTGGGGCCAACGTCCTGACTTTC.

The chain couples TRBV25-1 to TRBJ2-7; D remains ambiguous. This CDR3 is built from 15 residues. V shed 4 bases and J shed 0 bases, with 13 bases lying between them. The V gene's germline CDR1 is MGHDK and CDR2 SYGVNS. CDR3 coding DNA: TGTGCCAGCAGTGTGAGACACTCGAGCTCCTACGAGCAGTACTTC. This gives the protein CASSVRHSSSYEQYF.

The chain carries TRBV28 and TRBJ1-6; 9 nucleotides match TRBD1. The V and J ends lost 7 bases and 14 bases, in that order; junction bases with no gene match: 3. The CDR3 sequence is 11 residues long. Germline-derived CDR1 and CDR2 are MDHEN and SYDVKM. CDR3 residues: CASKDRGTLHF. CDR3 in DNA: TGTGCCAGCAAGGACAGGGGAACCCTCCACTTT.

The rearrangement uses TRBV3-1 (or the pseudogene TRBV3-2) and TRBJ1-1; 7 nucleotides match TRBD1. This CDR3 region has 14 residues. With V trimmed by 4 bases and J by 3 bases, 5 bases remained unmatched. CDR1 and CDR2 from the germline V gene are LGHDT and YNNKEL (reference sequence). CDR3 sequence: CASSLGQAHTEAFF. Here the CDR3 DNA reads TGTGCCAGCAGCCTCGGACAGGCGCACACTGAAGCTTTCTTT.

This sequence joins TRBV7-8 and TRBJ2-1, with D maybe TRBD2 (5 bases). V was clipped by 5 bases and J by 3 bases, with 14 bases between them. The CDR3 is 15 residues long. Germline CDR1 reads SGHVS; CDR2 reads FQNEAQ. CDR3 bases: TGTGCCAGCAGCCGAGGATCGGGGAGCTACAATGAGCAGTTCTTC. Encoded protein: CASSRGSGSYNEQFF.

Only a few counts were recorded for this clone. V usage is TRBV30 and J usage is TRBJ1-3; a possible D gene is TRBD1 (6 bases). The V end lost 0 bases, the J end lost 9 bases, and 15 bases lay between the germline ends. CDR3 length: 14 residues. From germline, CDR1 is GTSNPN and CDR2 SVGIG (reference sequence). The CDR3: CAWSVGHRETTIYF. The DNA of the CDR3 is TGTGCCTGGAGTGTGGGACACCGGGAAACCACCATATATTTT.

V is TRBV18 and J is TRBJ2-7; 8 nucleotides match TRBD1. Germline V gene data show CDR1 as KGHSH and CDR2 as LQKENI. Trimming cost V 3 bases and J 6 bases; bases outside gene matches: 25. CDR3 size: 20 residues. The CDR3 nucleotides are TGTGCCAGCTCACCTACTTTGGCTTCGAGCAACGGGACAGGTTATGGCGAGCAGTACTTC. It specifies CASSPTLASSNGTGYGEQYF. Filled out from reference TRBV18 and TRBJ2-7, the complete variable domain reads NAGVMQNPRHLVRRRGQEARLRCSPMKGHSHVYWYRQLPEEGLKFMVYLQKENIIDESGMPKERFSAEFPKEGPSILRIQQVVRGDSAAYFCASSPTLASSNGTGYGEQYFGPGTRLTVT.

This clone was found once. The rearrangement uses TRBV9 and TRBJ1-5, with 9 nucleotides matching TRBD1. In germline, CDR1 is SGDLS, CDR2 YYNGEE. The trim removed 3 bases at V and 6 bases at J, leaving 7 bases unmatched. This CDR3 comprises 15 residues. CDR3: CASSAGTGIGQPQHF. The CDR3 DNA reads as TGTGCCAGCAGCGCCGGGACAGGGATTGGTCAGCCCCAGCATTTT.

V usage is TRBV5-8 and J usage is TRBJ2-3, with 7 bases lining up with TRBD2. The CDR3 spans 18 residues. Per the germline V gene, CDR1 is SGHTS and CDR2 is YDEGEE. The junction had 14 bases not matched to a gene; V was cut back by 4 bases and J by 0 bases. CDR3 bases: TGTGCCAGCAGCCCACGTATCGGACTAGTTTCTAGCACAGATACGCAGTATTTT. The encoded protein is CASSPRIGLVSSTDTQYF. Using reference TRBV5-8 and TRBJ2-3 for the parts outside the CDR3, the full variable domain is EAGVTQSPTHLIKTRGQQATLRCSPISGHTSVYWYQQALGLGLQFLLWYDEGEERNRGNFPPRFSGRQFPNYSSELNVNALELEDSALYLCASSPRIGLVSSTDTQYFGPGTRLTVL.

This chain joins TRBV10-3 and TRBJ1-1; D is perhaps TRBD1 (5 bases). Per germline, CDR1 ENHRY and CDR2 SYGVKD. The V gene lost 9 bases and the J gene lost 8 bases, with 19 bases spanning the gap. The CDR3 totals 13 residues. CDR3 in amino acids: CAIAVREGVEAFF. The CDR3, as DNA: TGTGCCATTGCTGTCAGGGAGGGAGTCGAAGCTTTCTTT.